The rows below give T cell receptor beta chains drawn from one sample of a study of T cell changes during pregnancy in multiple sclerosis. Some clones are missing from TCRdb's copy, which holds only in-frame ones; the method was immunoSEQ multiplex PCR. Among about 42,000 clones, around 84% were seen once, and the ten largest hold around 0.65%. The sample consisted of CD4+ T cells from peripheral blood mononuclear cells, taken before pregnancy. The origin of the receptors is a female donor with multiple sclerosis, enrolled in a pregnancy study. The CDR3 runs from the conserved cysteine through the conserved F or W. The D gene is left open where the match is weak. Only some rows state a clone size, as once, few, many or a class for expanded clones.

v_gene	d_gene	abundance	j_gene	CDR3nt	CDR3aa
TRBV6-5	TRBD2	.	TRBJ2-7	TGTGCCAGCAGAGACCTAGCGGGAAGCTCCTACGAGCAGTACTTC	CASRDLAGSSYEQYF
TRBV5-1	.	.	TRBJ2-5	TGCGCCAGCAGCTTAACCGGGACTCAAGAGACCCAGTACTTC	CASSLTGTQETQYF
TRBV28	.	.	TRBJ1-2	TGTGCCAGCAGTCTATCACAGGGAAACTATGGCTACACCTTC	CASSLSQGNYGYTF
TRBV19	.	few	TRBJ1-5	TGTGCCAGTAGTTATGATAGTACCGGCAATCAGCCCCAGCATTTT	CASSYDSTGNQPQHF
TRBV7-9	.	.	TRBJ1-3	TGTGCCAGCAGGAGGGATGAAGGAAACACCATATATTTT	CASRRDEGNTIYF
TRBV30	.	.	TRBJ1-1	TGTGCCTGGAGTTCGAACAGGGACACTGAAGCTTTCTTT	CAWSSNRDTEAFF
TRBV5-1	.	.	TRBJ1-5	TGCGCCAGCAGCTTGGGTTCCAGTATCAATCAGCCCCAGCATTTT	CASSLGSSINQPQHF
TRBV7-9	.	.	TRBJ2-3	TGTGCCAGCAGCCGAGATTCGCCCGATACGCAGTATTTT	CASSRDSPDTQYF
TRBV27	.	.	TRBJ1-5	TGTGCCAGCAGCATTAGGGCGGGTCAGCCCCAGCATTTT	CASSIRAGQPQHF
TRBV29-1	TRBD1	.	TRBJ2-5	TGCAGCGTTGAAAAAACGACAGGGGGGCGAGAGACCCAGTACTTC	CSVEKTTGGRETQYF
TRBV5-1	.	.	TRBJ1-4	TGCGCCAGCAGCTCCCAGACAGCATCTAATGAAAAACTGTTTTTT	CASSSQTASNEKLFF
TRBV28	.	.	TRBJ1-2	TGTGCCAGCAGTTTAGAAGGAGGTAACTATGGCTACACCTTC	CASSLEGGNYGYTF
TRBV6-5	.	.	TRBJ1-2	TGTGCCAGCAGTCTTCTAACAGGGACGTATGGCTACACCTTC	CASSLLTGTYGYTF
TRBV27	TRBD1	.	TRBJ2-2	TGTGCCAGCAGTCCCCGGGACAGGGGGCTAGGCGGGGAGCTGTTTTTT	CASSPRDRGLGGELFF
TRBV6-5	.	few	TRBJ2-1	TGTGCCAGCAGTTACACGGGGGGCCTATGGGATGAGCAGTTCTTC	CASSYTGGLWDEQFF
TRBV5-1	TRBD2	.	TRBJ2-1	TGCGCCAGCAGAAGAACACCGGGACTAGCGGGGGGTCATCATGAGCAGTTCTTC	CASRRTPGLAGGHHEQFF
TRBV5-4	.	.	TRBJ2-6	TGTGCCAGCAGCTTGGAGCGGGCTGGGGCCAACGTCCTGACTTTC	CASSLERAGANVLTF
TRBV19	TRBD2	.	TRBJ2-2	TGTGCCAGTAGTATTTTTACGGGAGGAATCGGGGAGCTGTTTTTT	CASSIFTGGIGELFF
TRBV5-1	TRBD1	.	TRBJ2-3	TGCGCCAGCAGCTTTGGACAGGGGGCAGATACGCAGTATTTT	CASSFGQGADTQYF
TRBV5-1	.	.	TRBJ2-5	TGCGCCAGCAGCTTGGGAGGGATCCAAGAGACCCAGTACTTC	CASSLGGIQETQYF